These 3 T cell receptor beta chains came from one sample sequenced in a study of CD8 T cells in ankylosing spondylitis (dated by TCRdb to about 2017). Library preparation employed 5' RACE. Sequencing was performed on an Illumina HiSeq 2500. TCRdb reran the public reads through fastp at Q25 and MiXCR, keeping productive beta chains. Entries are consolidated by CDR3 protein sequence, retaining the most common genes and DNA. This sample is represented by 350,000 to 450,000 distinct CDR3 sequences; 20% of them were singletons. The ten largest clones capture about an eighth of the sample. The sequencing sample was made of blood, either unsorted or a sorted T cell fraction (not recorded which). Every receptor here comes from a male donor with ankylosing spondylitis or in good health (not recorded which).

V and J are TRBV7-2 and TRBJ2-5; no reliable D call. CDR1 and CDR2 (germline): SGHTA, FQGNSA. Trimming cost V 2 bases and J 4 bases, with 5 bases left between them. This CDR3 has 12 amino acids. CDR3 in amino acids: CASSLIVETQYF. DNA of the CDR3: TGTGCCAGCAGCTTAATCGTAGAGACCCAGTACTTC.

This chain links TRBV3-1 with TRBJ2-7, with 8 positions matching TRBD2. Germline V gives CDR1 LGHDT, CDR2 YNNKEL (reference sequence). The CDR3 totals 17 residues. The V segment lost 1 base and the J segment 3 bases; nucleotides outside the gene matches: 11. The CDR3 loop is CASSQGLGTRGDYEQYF. DNA of the CDR3: TGTGCCAGCAGCCAAGGCCTCGGGACTAGAGGCGACTACGAGCAGTACTTC.

About this clonotype: The junction does not match germline at one end; this may be a read error. CDR3 sequence reads: CCARGAPGLAGRSSYEQYF. The CDR3, as DNA: TGCTGTGCTAGAGGGGCCCCGGGACTAGCGGGGAGGAGCTCCTACGAGCAGTACTTC. The chain couples TRBV20-1 to TRBJ2-7; 13 bases map to TRBD2. This CDR3 comprises 19 residues. From germline, CDR1 is DFQATT and CDR2 SNEGSKA (reference sequence).